The 18 T cell receptor beta chains given below trace back to one sample, sequenced in a study of blood T cell repertoires in COVID-19. TCRdb's copy holds only in-frame clones and misses some; the assay was immunoSEQ multiplex PCR. The table shows some 150,000 clones, with around 89% occurring only once. Specimen: PBMCs or T cells enriched from blood (not recorded which). The receptors come from a woman aged 25 to 39 with acute COVID-19.

The chain combines TRBV28 with TRBJ2-2, with 8 bases aligning to TRBD1. Per germline, CDR1 MDHEN and CDR2 SYDVKM. This CDR3 comprises 14 residues. V lost 10 bases, J lost 1 base, and 5 bases stayed unmatched. The CDR3 reads CATQGQGNTGELFF. In DNA, the CDR3 is TGTGCCACTCAAGGACAGGGGAACACCGGGGAGCTGTTTTTT.

V usage is TRBV7-2 and J usage is TRBJ2-1, with 8 bases that match TRBD2. The ends lost 0 bases at V and 15 bases at J; junction bases unmatched: 10. The CDR3 extends over 14 amino acids. Per germline, CDR1 SGHTA and CDR2 FQGNSA. The CDR3 is CASSLASREDLPFF. In DNA form, the CDR3 reads TGTGCCAGCAGCTTAGCTTCGCGGGAGGACCTCCCGTTCTTC.

The V call is TRBV9, the J call TRBJ1-2; D not resolved. Trimming shortened V by 4 bases and J by 1 base, and 17 bases separated the two germline ends. This CDR3 has 16 residues. The germline CDR1 and CDR2 sequences are SGDLS and YYNGEE. CDR3: CASSSHEDGGNYGYTF. The CDR3 DNA reads as TGTGCCAGCAGCTCCCATGAAGACGGCGGTAACTATGGCTACACCTTC.

This chain connects TRBV2 to TRBJ2-2, with 8 bases lining up with TRBD1. The CDR3 covers 16 residues. Germline values: CDR1 SNHLY, CDR2 FYNNEI. J was trimmed by 6 bases and V by 5 bases; bases with no gene match: 11. CDR3 in amino acids: CASSQRTGFYSGELFF. The CDR3 DNA follows: TGTGCCAGCAGTCAAAGGACAGGGTTTTATTCCGGGGAGCTGTTTTTT.

The chain recombines TRBV29-1 with TRBJ2-1, with 7 bases matching TRBD2. The CDR3 has 16 residues. The germline CDR1 and CDR2 sequences are SQVTM and ANQGSEA. J was trimmed by 7 bases and V by 4 bases; bases with no gene match: 16. CDR3 coding DNA: TGCAGCGTTGTGGGGACTACGAATGTTCCTGGGAATGAGCAGTTCTTC. This codes for CSVVGTTNVPGNEQFF.

V usage is TRBV7-3 and J usage is TRBJ1-1, with D possibly TRBD1 on 6 matching bases. CDR3 size: 14 residues. Germline CDR1 and CDR2: SGHTA and FQGTGA. With 0 bases removed from V and 7 bases from J, the gap between germline ends came to 12 bases. In DNA, the CDR3 is TGTGCCAGCAGCTTAACTCCAGGGGTAGATGAAGCTTTCTTT. Encoded protein: CASSLTPGVDEAFF.

The gene calls are TRBV21-1 and TRBJ2-7; the table's D gene call, TRBD1, was not cross checked with the DNA. TRBV21-1 is described as a pseudogene. The CDR3 runs to 16 residues. As DNA, the CDR3 is TGTGCCAGCAGCATGGGACAGGGGGTGAGGTCCTACGAGCAGTACTTC. Protein: CASSMGQGVRSYEQYF.

The chain couples TRBV25-1 to TRBJ2-7; 8 bases are shared with TRBD2. CDR3 size: 13 residues. The V segment lost 1 base and the J segment 7 bases; nucleotides outside the gene matches: 3. Germline values: CDR1 MGHDK, CDR2 SYGVNS. The CDR3 sequence is CASSESGGEEQYF. The DNA for the CDR3 is TGTGCCAGCAGTGAATCGGGAGGGGAGGAGCAGTACTTC.

The rearrangement uses TRBV18 and TRBJ1-5, with D tentatively TRBD1 (5 bases). Trimming took 0 bases from V and 2 from J, leaving 8 bases between them. The germline V gene has CDR1 KGHSH and CDR2 LQKENI. The CDR3 extends over 15 amino acids. The CDR3 loop is CASSPPGGGNQPQHF. The CDR3 nucleotides read TGTGCCAGCTCACCACCTGGGGGGGGCAATCAGCCCCAGCATTTT.

This chain connects TRBV29-1 to TRBJ2-6, with TRBD1 matching over 8 bases. This CDR3 contains 16 residues. The germline gives CDR1 SQVTM, CDR2 ANQGSEA. The V gene end was trimmed by 7 bases and the J gene end by 0 bases; junction bases not matched to a gene: 8. CDR3 in amino acids: CSARTGPGSGANVLTF. CDR3 bases: TGCAGCGCAAGGACAGGGCCAGGCTCTGGGGCCAACGTCCTGACTTTC.

In the case of this clone: One junction end does not reproduce the germline sequence, and a read error may be involved. The J gene is TRBJ1-5, the V gene TRBV18, with D unresolved. Looked up from germline, CDR1 is KGHSH and CDR2 is LQKENI. This CDR3 comprises 12 residues. The CDR3 sequence is CTSSRRNQPQHF. The CDR3 DNA sequence: TGTACCAGCTCACGGCGCAATCAGCCCCAGCATTTT.

This chain connects TRBV5-1 to TRBJ2-7; D is perhaps TRBD1 (6 bases). V lost 0 bases and J 2 bases, leaving 12 bases between the germline ends. CDR3 length equals 15 residues. Germline CDR1 and CDR2: SGHRS and YFSETQ. The CDR3 nucleotides are TGCGCCAGCAGCTTGGGGGCAGGGGCGACCTACGAGCAGTACTTC. It translates to CASSLGAGATYEQYF.

The chain uses TRBV30 and TRBJ2-7; 8 nucleotides align to TRBD1. With V trimmed by 1 base and J by 0 bases, 5 bases remained unmatched. The CDR3 sequence is 15 residues long. Germline assignment: CDR1 GTSNPN and CDR2 SVGIG (reference sequence). The CDR3 reads CAWSGFDRGSYEQYF. For the CDR3, the DNA is TGTGCCTGGAGTGGATTCGACAGGGGCTCCTACGAGCAGTACTTC.

This clone was recorded a few times. V is TRBV27 and J is TRBJ2-7; weak D call: TRBD2 (5 bases). The germline V gene encodes CDR1 MNHEY and CDR2 SMNVEV (reference sequence). V was pared by 5 bases and J by 7 bases, with 12 bases between. The CDR3 is 12 amino acids. CDR3 DNA sequence: TGTGCCAGCAGTCGAACTAGAGGGGAGCAGTACTTC. It yields the protein CASSRTRGEQYF.

The chain recombines TRBV28 with TRBJ1-2, with 9 bases that match TRBD1. Germline V gene data show CDR1 as MDHEN and CDR2 as SYDVKM. V lost 2 bases and J lost 8; bases outside the gene matches: 3. This CDR3 is 13 amino acids long. The chain's CDR3 is CASSLRTGDGYTF. The CDR3 region has the DNA TGTGCCAGCAGTTTACGGACAGGGGACGGCTACACCTTC.

The V and J genes are TRBV7-9 and TRBJ2-1; D may be TRBD2 (6 bases). Germline V lookup: CDR1 SEHNR, CDR2 FQNEAQ (reference sequence). This CDR3 is 12 amino acids long. V lost 6 bases and J lost 8, with 11 bases in between. In nucleotides, the CDR3 is TGTGCCAGCAGTCAACTAGCCTATGAGCAGTTCTTC. It codes for CASSQLAYEQFF.

V usage is TRBV28 and J usage is TRBJ1-2, with D tentatively TRBD1 (6 bases). Germline values: CDR1 MDHEN, CDR2 SYDVKM. Trimming took 4 bases from V and 3 from J, leaving 12 bases between them. This CDR3 contains 14 residues. CDR3 sequence reads: CASSSSGEDYGYTF. CDR3 DNA: TGTGCCAGCAGTTCCTCAGGGGAAGACTATGGCTACACCTTC.

The chain employs TRBV12-3 or TRBV12-4 and TRBJ1-6; D not resolved. Trimming pared 6 bases from V and 15 bases from J, leaving 18 bases between. The CDR3 is 13 amino acids. DNA of the CDR3: TGTGCCAGCAGACTGACGGGTCTTTATGTCCTCCACTTT. Its protein product is CASRLTGLYVLHF.